The clone carrying this T cell receptor (beta chain) was picked up a small number of times. The antigen remains unidentified. This sample was taken from a study of cytomegalovirus exposure and HLA in healthy donors. The CDR3 spans 17 residues. The junction had 5 bases not matched to a gene; V was cut back by 1 base and J by 4 bases. Germline-derived CDR1 and CDR2 are MGHRA and YSYEKL. The PCR ran on 60 Vbeta and 13 Jbeta primers. Here immunoSEQ multiplex PCR was the method, and the copy in TCRdb shows in-frame clones only, minus some. This sample has about 110,000 clones, with approximately 85% found just once. Broader study findings: Generally TCR sequences proved uncommon, though certain public TCRs appeared in numerous donors.

The chain joins TRBV4-1 to TRBJ2-1, with 12 bases lining up with TRBD2. The sequence was obtained from a man aged 45 to 65 in good health and CMV-seronegative. The specimen sequenced was PBMCs. The CDR3 DNA is TGCGCCAGCAGCCAAGGACCTAGCGGGGGGGCTTACAATGAGCAGTTCTTC. Amino acid sequence: CASSQGPSGGAYNEQFF.